These T cell receptor beta chains were read from a single sample in a study of low-dose radiotherapy and immunotherapy resistance in tumors. TCRdb reprocessed the reads with MiXCR, giving one entry per CDR3 protein. The sample shows 100,000 or so distinct CDR3 sequences, roughly 20% of them seen only once. This specimen was PBMCs, taken after low-dose radiotherapy plus immunotherapy. The source is a male donor with prostate cancer. Each CDR3 is given with its conserved first and last residue. The D gene is left open where the match is weak.

>TRBV6-6|TRBD2|TRBJ2-7
CASSRGGAYEQYF
>TRBV28|-|TRBJ2-7
CASSLMSYEQYF
>TRBV10-3|-|TRBJ2-7
CAIIDPLGEQYF
>TRBV11-2|-|TRBJ1-1
CASSLVRGRGEAFF
>TRBV19|-|TRBJ2-5
CASSIRTGQETQYF
>TRBV4-2|TRBD1|TRBJ1-5
CASSQNPGRGPPEDRAQHF
>TRBV5-1|-|TRBJ2-3
CASSLQGMVDTQYF
>TRBV5-4|-|TRBJ1-1
CASSFSQNTEAFF
>TRBV20-1|-|TRBJ1-3
CSANDNSGNTIYF
>TRBV19|TRBD1|TRBJ1-1
CASMSTGDTEAFF
>TRBV25-1|TRBD1|TRBJ1-1
CASRGTGGSPVLAFF
>TRBV2|-|TRBJ1-2
CASRLEGDYGYTF
>TRBV6-2/TRBV6-3|TRBD1|TRBJ1-5
CATKTGGGNQPQHF
>TRBV20-1|TRBD2|TRBJ2-3
CSAETSGADTQYF
>TRBV29-1|-|TRBJ2-5
CSVEVLREGGRQETQYF
>TRBV7-2|TRBD2|TRBJ2-5
CASSPSGASGGWETQYF
>TRBV5-4|TRBD2|TRBJ2-5
CASSLEAGGLFGTQYF
>TRBV29-1|-|TRBJ2-3
CSAVRSSPDTQYF